This T cell receptor (beta chain) came from a study of long-term antiretroviral therapy in people with HIV. Overall study: The oldest specimens predate the 2015 immediate-ART recommendation by about a decade.

Survey-level immunoSEQ v3.0 assays were run. The data were produced by immunoSEQ multiplex PCR, yet TCRdb's version contains in-frame clones alone and is incomplete. This sample has about 17,000 clones, with about 80% found just once. CDR1 and CDR2 (germline): SGHTA, FQGNSA. The CDR3 has 13 amino acids. V lost 2 bases to trimming and J lost 7 bases, with 9 bases between them. The chain has TRBV7-2 and TRBJ2-1; possible D gene TRBD2, 5 bases. The receptor was isolated from a man between 50 and 59 years old with HIV. The material was unsorted PBMCs, obtained 0.3 years before starting antiretroviral therapy. The CDR3 sequence: CASSLMSGNEQFF. The CDR3 region has the DNA TGTGCCAGCAGCTTAATGTCGGGGAATGAGCAGTTCTTC.